This TCR beta chain was found in a study of spatial heterogeneity in lung cancer. Every TCR cDNA molecule carried a tag that served as a unique molecular identifier. TCRdb reanalysed the 5' RACE reads using MiXCR and keeps one entry per CDR3 protein. The sample records fewer than 65,000 distinct CDR3 sequences, around 6% being singletons. Regarding time point: sample taken at primary tumor resection. This CDR3 region has 13 residues. Deletions cut 4 bases from V and 4 bases from J, with 12 bases between. CDR1 and CDR2 from the germline V gene are SGHDT and YYEEEE. This clonotype was counted a few times. Its target is not known. Study results and caveats: Relative to follow-up, resection was when ubiquitous expanded tumor TCRs appeared more in blood.

The sequenced sample was PBMCs, obtained at surgery. The chain is built from TRBV5-6 and TRBJ2-7, with a tentative D call TRBD1 (5 bases). The clonotype was recovered from a female donor with early-stage non-small cell lung cancer. CDR3 in DNA: TGTGCCAGCAGCGGTGACAGTTCATACGAGCAGTACTTC. Translated, it gives CASSGDSSYEQYF.